This record concerns one T cell receptor (beta chain) sequence. Its antigen is not identified. CDR1 LNHDA and CDR2 SQIVND come from the germline V gene (reference sequence). With 2 bases removed from V and 0 bases from J, the gap between germline ends came to 10 bases. CDR3 length equals 16 residues. Data came from immunoSEQ multiplex PCR; TCRdb stores just in-frame clones and leaves some out. The sample contains roughly 100,000 clones, 80% of which appear only once. The sample is drawn from a study of Ad26.COV2.S vaccination and SARS-CoV-2 variants. Study results and caveats: In vaccinated individuals, spike-specific CD8+ and CD4+ T cell responses reportedly displayed substantial breadth. Comparability of non-spike TCR breadth was observed across vaccine and placebo recipients.

This TCR came from a human donor who had recovered from COVID-19. The specimen was peripheral blood, collected after recovery from COVID-19. The V call is TRBV19, the J call TRBJ2-2; TRBD1 or TRBD2 may be the D gene (5 bases each). The DNA for the CDR3 is TGTGCCAGTAGTATATCGAGGGACGCGAACACCGGGGAGCTGTTTTTT. It is translated as CASSISRDANTGELFF.